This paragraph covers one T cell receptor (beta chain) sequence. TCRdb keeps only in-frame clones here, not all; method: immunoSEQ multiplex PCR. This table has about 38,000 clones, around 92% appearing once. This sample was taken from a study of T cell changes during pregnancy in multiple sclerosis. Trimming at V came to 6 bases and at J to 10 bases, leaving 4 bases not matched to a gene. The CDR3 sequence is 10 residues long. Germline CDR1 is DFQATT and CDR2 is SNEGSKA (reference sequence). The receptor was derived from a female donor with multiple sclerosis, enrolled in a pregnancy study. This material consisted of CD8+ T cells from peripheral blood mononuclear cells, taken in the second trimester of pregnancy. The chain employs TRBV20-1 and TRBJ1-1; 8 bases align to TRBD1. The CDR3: CSAQDRVAFF. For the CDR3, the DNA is TGCAGTGCCCAGGACAGGGTAGCTTTCTTT.